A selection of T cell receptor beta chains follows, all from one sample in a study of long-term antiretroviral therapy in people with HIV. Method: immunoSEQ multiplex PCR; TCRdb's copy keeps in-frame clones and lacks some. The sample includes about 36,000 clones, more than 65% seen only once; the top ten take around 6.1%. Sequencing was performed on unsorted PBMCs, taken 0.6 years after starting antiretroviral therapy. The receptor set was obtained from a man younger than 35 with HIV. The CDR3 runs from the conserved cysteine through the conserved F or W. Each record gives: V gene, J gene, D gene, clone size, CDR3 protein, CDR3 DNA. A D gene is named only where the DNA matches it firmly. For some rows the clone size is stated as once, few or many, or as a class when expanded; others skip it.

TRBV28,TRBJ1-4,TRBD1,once,CASRRPIPGQGDFREKLFF,TGTGCCAGCAGACGACCCATCCCGGGACAGGGGGATTTTAGGGAAAAACTGTTTTTT
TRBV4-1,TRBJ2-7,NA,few,CASSLGAAGTPYEQYF,TGCGCCAGCAGCCTCGGAGCTGCGGGGACGCCCTACGAGCAGTACTTC
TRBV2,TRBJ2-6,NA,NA,CASSPPPGGGHYFGANVLTF,TGTGCCAGCAGTCCACCACCTGGGGGGGGCCACTACTTCGGGGCCAACGTCCTGACTTTC
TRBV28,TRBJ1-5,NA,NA,CASSLAGRRQPQHF,TGTGCCAGCAGTTTAGCGGGTAGGCGTCAGCCCCAGCATTTT
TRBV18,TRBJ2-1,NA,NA,CASSPSAHEQFF,TGTGCCAGCTCACCGTCGGCTCACGAGCAGTTCTTC
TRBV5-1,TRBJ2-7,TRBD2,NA,CASSPPGLAVEWPSYEQYF,TGCGCCAGCAGCCCCCCGGGACTAGCGGTAGAATGGCCCTCCTACGAGCAGTACTTC
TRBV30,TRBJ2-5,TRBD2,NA,CAWYPKLAGGQETQYF,TGTGCCTGGTACCCAAAACTAGCGGGAGGGCAAGAGACCCAGTACTTC
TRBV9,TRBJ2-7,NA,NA,CASSVGENYEQYF,TGTGCCAGCAGCGTAGGGGAAAACTACGAGCAGTACTTC
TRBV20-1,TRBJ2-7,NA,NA,CSARVGTEQYF,TGCAGTGCTAGGGTGGGCACCGAGCAGTACTTC
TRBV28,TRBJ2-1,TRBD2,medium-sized,CASSTLAGGYNEQFF,TGTGCCAGCAGTACCCTAGCGGGAGGCTACAATGAGCAGTTCTTC
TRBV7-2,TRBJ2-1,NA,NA,CASSSTLSPGDEQFF,TGTGCCAGCAGCTCCACCTTAAGCCCTGGGGATGAGCAGTTCTTC
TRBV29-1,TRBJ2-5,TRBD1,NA,CSVEGQGTGTQYF,TGCAGCGTTGAGGGGCAGGGGACAGGGACCCAGTACTTC
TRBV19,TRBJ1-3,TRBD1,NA,CASAQGRPGNTIYF,TGTGCCAGTGCACAGGGGAGACCTGGAAACACCATATATTTT
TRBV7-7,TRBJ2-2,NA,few,CASSLGIGGYGTGELFF,TGTGCTAGCAGCTTAGGGATCGGGGGATACGGCACCGGGGAGCTGTTTTTT
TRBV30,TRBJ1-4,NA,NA,CAWRAQGGKRLFF,TGTGCCTGGAGGGCACAGGGCGGGAAAAGGCTGTTTTTT
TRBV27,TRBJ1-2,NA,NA,CASSLGPPANYGYTF,TGTGCCAGCAGTTTAGGGCCACCAGCTAACTATGGCTACACCTTC
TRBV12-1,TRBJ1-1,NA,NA,CASSLFAGTEAFF,TGTGCCAGCAGCTTATTCGCCGGGACTGAAGCTTTCTTT
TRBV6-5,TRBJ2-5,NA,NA,CASSYSSRPETQYF,TGTGCCAGCAGTTACTCGTCGCGTCCAGAGACCCAGTACTTC
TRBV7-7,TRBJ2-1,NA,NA,CASSPIVGSLNEQFF,TGTGCTAGCAGCCCCATAGTCGGTAGTTTAAATGAGCAGTTCTTC
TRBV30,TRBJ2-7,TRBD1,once,CAWSLGQGMLGRSSYEQYF,TGTGCCTGGAGTCTAGGACAGGGGATGCTTGGTCGGAGCTCCTACGAGCAGTACTTC
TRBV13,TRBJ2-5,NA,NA,CASSLELERQETQYF,TGTGCCAGCAGCTTGGAGTTGGAGAGACAAGAGACCCAGTACTTC
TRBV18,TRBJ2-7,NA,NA,CASSPQDTGSEQYF,TGTGCCAGCTCACCACAGGACACGGGCTCCGAGCAGTACTTC
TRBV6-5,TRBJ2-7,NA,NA,CASRPWGVLGDEQYF,TGTGCCAGCAGACCCTGGGGGGTCCTAGGGGACGAGCAGTACTTC
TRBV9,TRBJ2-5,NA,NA,CASSVFGAQETQYF,TGTGCCAGCAGCGTATTTGGGGCTCAGGAGACCCAGTACTTC
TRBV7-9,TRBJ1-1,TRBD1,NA,CASSSGGRGDTEAFF,TGTGCCAGCAGCTCAGGGGGCAGGGGGGACACTGAAGCTTTCTTT
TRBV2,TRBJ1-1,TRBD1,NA,CASRQDRRNTEAFF,TGTGCCAGCAGACAGGACAGGCGAAACACTGAAGCTTTCTTT
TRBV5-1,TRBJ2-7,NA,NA,CASSLDQPVYEQYF,TGCGCCAGCAGCTTGGATCAGCCAGTTTACGAGCAGTACTTC
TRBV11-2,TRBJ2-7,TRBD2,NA,CASSAGGGPLMYEQYF,TGTGCCAGCAGCGCGGGCGGGGGGCCCTTGATGTACGAGCAGTACTTC
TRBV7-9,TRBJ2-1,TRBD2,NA,CASSFLRASGGGEQFF,TGTGCCAGCAGCTTCCTCCGGGCTTCGGGCGGGGGTGAGCAGTTCTTC
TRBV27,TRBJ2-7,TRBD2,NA,CASSPGGLTSGSMRYEQYF,TGTGCCAGCAGTCCTGGAGGGTTGACTAGCGGGAGTATGCGGTACGAGCAGTACTTC
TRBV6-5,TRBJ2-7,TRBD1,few,CASSYGTEAYEQYF,TGTGCCAGCAGTTACGGGACAGAAGCATACGAGCAGTACTTC
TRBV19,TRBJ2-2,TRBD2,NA,CASTWGNSGINGELFF,TGTGCCAGTACCTGGGGGAATAGCGGGATTAACGGGGAGCTGTTTTTT
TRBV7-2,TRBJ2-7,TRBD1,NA,CASSFRQGAYEQYF,TGTGCCAGCAGCTTCCGACAGGGGGCCTACGAGCAGTACTTC
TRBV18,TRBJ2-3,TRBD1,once,CASSPRQGPDTQYF,TGTGCCAGCTCACCAAGACAGGGCCCAGATACGCAGTATTTT
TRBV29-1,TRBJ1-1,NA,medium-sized,CSSTDNTEAFF,TGCAGCTCCACAGATAACACTGAAGCTTTCTTT
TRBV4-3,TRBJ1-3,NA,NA,CASSQGLSSGNTIYF,TGCGCCAGCAGCCAAGGGTTGAGCTCTGGAAACACCATATATTTT
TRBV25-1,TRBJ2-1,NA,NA,CASSVIDEQFF,TGTGCCAGCAGTGTAATCGACGAGCAGTTCTTC
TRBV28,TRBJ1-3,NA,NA,CASRIRATGNTIYF,TGTGCCAGCAGGATCAGGGCTACTGGAAACACCATATATTTT
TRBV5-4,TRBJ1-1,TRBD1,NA,CASSAPGQRVRITEAFF,TGTGCCAGCAGCGCCCCGGGACAGAGGGTCCGGATCACTGAAGCTTTCTTT
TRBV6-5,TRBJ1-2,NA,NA,CASSYSESAVNYGYTF,TGTGCCAGCAGTTACTCGGAGTCGGCGGTGAACTATGGCTACACCTTC